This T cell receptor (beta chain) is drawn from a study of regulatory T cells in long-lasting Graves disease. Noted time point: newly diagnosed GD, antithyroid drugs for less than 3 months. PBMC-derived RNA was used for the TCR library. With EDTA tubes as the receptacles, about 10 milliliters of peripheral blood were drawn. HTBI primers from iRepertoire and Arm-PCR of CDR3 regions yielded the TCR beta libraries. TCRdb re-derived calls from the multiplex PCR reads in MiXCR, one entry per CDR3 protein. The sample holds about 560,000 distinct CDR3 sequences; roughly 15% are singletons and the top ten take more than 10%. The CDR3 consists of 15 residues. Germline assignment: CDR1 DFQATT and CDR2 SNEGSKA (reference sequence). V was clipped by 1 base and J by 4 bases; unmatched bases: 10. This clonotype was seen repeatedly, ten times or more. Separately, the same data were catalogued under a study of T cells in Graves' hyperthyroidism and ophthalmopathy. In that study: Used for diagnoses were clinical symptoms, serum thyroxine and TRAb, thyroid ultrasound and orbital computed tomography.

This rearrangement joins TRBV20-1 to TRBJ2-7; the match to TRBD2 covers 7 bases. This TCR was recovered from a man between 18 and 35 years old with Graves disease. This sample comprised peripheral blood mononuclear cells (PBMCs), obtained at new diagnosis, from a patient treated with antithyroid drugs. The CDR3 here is CSARGLLAAEYEQYF. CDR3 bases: TGCAGTGCTAGAGGCCTTCTAGCGGCAGAATACGAGCAGTACTTC.